This section outlines one TCR beta chain sequence together with its context. Its specificity is unknown. With 1 base clipped from V and 8 bases from J, the junction kept 17 bases outside the gene matches. This CDR3 spans 19 amino acids. Looked up from germline, CDR1 is MNHEY and CDR2 is SMNVEV (reference sequence). Assay runs were performed at deep level. TCRdb's copy holds only in-frame clones and misses some; the assay was immunoSEQ multiplex PCR. The sample includes about 730,000 clones, about two thirds of them seen just once. The sample is drawn from a study of shared clonotypes between healthy human individuals. As for the study in general: Researchers assigned three CD4 naive, three CD4 memory, two CD8 naive and one CD8 memory plate to each donor. The study's findings and limits: Shared clonotypes: approximately 5% naive CD4, around 3.5% naive CD8, about 2.5% memory CD4, 0.35% to 0.5% memory CD8. Inspection by rarefaction showed sorted-subset sequencing to be incomplete despite large depth.

Material: memory CD4+ T cells sorted from blood. Subset here: CD45RA-negative fraction. This clonotype originated in a woman aged 25 to 39 in good health. V usage is TRBV27 and J usage is TRBJ2-1; 10 bases match TRBD2. This CDR3 is CASSLLVEREGRGVHEQFF. The DNA of the CDR3 is TGTGCCAGCAGTTTATTGGTGGAGCGGGAGGGCCGAGGGGTACATGAGCAGTTCTTC.